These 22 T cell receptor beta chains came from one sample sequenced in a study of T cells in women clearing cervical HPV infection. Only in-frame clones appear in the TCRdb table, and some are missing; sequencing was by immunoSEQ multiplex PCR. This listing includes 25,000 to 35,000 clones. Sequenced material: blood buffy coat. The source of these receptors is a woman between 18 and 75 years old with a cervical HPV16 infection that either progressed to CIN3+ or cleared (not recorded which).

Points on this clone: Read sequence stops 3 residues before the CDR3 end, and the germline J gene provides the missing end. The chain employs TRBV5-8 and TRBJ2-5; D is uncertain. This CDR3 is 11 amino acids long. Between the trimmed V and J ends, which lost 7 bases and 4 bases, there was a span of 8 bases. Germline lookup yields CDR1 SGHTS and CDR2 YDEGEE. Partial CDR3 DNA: TGTGCCAGCCTTCGCAGAGAGACC. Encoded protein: CASLRRET. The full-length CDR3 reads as CASLRRETQYF.

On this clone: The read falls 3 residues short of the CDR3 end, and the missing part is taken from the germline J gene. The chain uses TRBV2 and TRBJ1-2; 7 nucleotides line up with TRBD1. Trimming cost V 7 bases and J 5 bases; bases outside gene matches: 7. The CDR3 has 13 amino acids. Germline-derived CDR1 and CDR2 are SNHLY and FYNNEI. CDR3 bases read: TGTGCCAGCATTAGGGGACAGCTATATGGC. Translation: CASIRGQLYG. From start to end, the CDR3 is CASIRGQLYGYTF.

CDR3 protein: CASKVNSNQPQYF. Partial CDR3 DNA: TGTGCCAGCAAGGTGAATAGCAATCAGCCG. V usage is TRBV6-2 or TRBV6-3 and J usage is TRBJ2-3; the D is unclear. The CDR3 goes on 3 residues after the read ends, and that part is filled in from the germline J gene. The CDR3 has 13 residues. Germline lookup yields CDR1 MNHEY and CDR2 SVGEGT.

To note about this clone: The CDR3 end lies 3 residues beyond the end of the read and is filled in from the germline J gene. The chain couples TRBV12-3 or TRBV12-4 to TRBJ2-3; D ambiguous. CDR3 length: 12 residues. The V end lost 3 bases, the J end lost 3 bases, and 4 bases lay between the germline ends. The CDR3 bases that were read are TGTGCCAGCAGTTTCCATACAGATACG. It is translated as CASSFHTDT. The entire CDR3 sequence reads CASSFHTDTQYF.

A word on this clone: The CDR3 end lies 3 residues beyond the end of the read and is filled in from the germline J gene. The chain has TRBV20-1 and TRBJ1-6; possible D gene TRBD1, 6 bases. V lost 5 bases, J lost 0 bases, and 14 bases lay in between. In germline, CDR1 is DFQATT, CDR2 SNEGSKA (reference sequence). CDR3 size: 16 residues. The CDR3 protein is CSAGGGGLSYNSPLHF. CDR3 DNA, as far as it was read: TGCAGTGCTGGAGGGGGGGGGCTCTCCTATAATTCACCC.

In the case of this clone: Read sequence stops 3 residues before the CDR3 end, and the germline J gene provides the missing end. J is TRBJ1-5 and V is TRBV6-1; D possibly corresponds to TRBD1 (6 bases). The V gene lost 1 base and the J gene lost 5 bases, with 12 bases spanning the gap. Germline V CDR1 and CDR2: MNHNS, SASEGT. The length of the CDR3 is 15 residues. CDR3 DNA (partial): TGTGCCAGCAGTGAAGTCCGGGACACCTATCAGCCC. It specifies CASSEVRDTYQP. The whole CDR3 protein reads CASSEVRDTYQPQHF.

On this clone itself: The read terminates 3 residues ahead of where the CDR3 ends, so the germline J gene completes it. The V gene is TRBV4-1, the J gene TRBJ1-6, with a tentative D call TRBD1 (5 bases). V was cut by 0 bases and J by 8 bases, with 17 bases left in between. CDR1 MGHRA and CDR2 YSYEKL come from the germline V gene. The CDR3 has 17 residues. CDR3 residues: CASSQDRLGQKDSPLHF. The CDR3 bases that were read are TGCGCCAGCAGCCAAGATCGATTGGGGCAGAAAGATTCACCC.

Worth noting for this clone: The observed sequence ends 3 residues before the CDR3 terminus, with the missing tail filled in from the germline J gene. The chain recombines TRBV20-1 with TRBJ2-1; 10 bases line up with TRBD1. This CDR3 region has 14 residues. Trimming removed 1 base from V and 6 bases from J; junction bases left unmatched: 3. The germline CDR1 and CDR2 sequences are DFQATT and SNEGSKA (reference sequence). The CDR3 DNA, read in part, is TGCAGTGCTAGAGGGGACAGGGGAGGCAATGAG. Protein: CSARGDRGGNE. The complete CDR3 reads CSARGDRGGNEQFF.

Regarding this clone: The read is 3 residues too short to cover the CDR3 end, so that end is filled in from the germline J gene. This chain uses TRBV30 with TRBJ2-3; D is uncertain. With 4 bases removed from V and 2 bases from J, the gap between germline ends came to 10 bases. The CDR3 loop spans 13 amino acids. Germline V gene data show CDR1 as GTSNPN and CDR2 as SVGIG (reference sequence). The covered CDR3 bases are TGTGCCTGGACTGGGCGCCCCACAGATACG. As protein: CAWTGRPTDT. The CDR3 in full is CAWTGRPTDTQYF.

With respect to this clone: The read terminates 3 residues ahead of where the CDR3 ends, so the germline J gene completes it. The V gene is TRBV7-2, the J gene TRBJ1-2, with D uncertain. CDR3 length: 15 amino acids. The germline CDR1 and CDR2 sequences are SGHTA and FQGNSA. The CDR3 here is CASSLVSGVSYDYTF. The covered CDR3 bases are TGTGCCAGCAGCTTAGTTAGCGGGGTCTCCTACGAC.

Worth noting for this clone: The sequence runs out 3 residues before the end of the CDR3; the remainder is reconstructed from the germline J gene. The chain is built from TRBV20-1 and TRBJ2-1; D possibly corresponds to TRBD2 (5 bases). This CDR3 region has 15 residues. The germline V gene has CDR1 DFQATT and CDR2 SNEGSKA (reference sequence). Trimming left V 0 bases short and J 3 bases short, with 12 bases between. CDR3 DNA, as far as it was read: TGCAGTGCTAGAGATTTGGCTAGCAACTACAATGAG. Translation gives CSARDLASNYNE. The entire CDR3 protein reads CSARDLASNYNEQFF.

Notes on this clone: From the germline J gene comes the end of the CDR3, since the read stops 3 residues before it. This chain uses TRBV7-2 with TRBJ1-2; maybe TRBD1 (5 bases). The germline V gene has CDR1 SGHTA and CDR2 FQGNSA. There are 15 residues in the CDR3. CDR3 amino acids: CASSLSQGATDTYTF. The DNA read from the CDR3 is TGTGCCAGCAGCTTATCCCAGGGCGCAACAGATACC.

Incomplete CDR3 DNA: TGTGCCTGGGGGGTGACAGGGAACACTGAA. Its protein is CAWGVTGNTE. The entire CDR3 is CAWGVTGNTEAFF. V gene TRBV30 combines with J gene TRBJ1-1, with D perhaps TRBD1 (6 bases). The CDR3 extends 3 residues past the end of the read, so its final part is completed from the germline J gene. V lost 5 bases and J lost 1, with 11 bases in between. CDR3 length: 13 residues. Germline V gene sequence: CDR1 GTSNPN, CDR2 SVGIG (reference sequence).

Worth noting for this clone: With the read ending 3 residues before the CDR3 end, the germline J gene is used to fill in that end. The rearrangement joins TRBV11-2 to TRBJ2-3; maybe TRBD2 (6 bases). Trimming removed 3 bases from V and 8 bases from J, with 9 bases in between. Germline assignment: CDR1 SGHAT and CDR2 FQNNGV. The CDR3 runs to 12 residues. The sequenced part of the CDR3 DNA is TGTGCCAGCAGCTTGGTGGAGGGTACG. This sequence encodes CASSLVEGT. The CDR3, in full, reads CASSLVEGTQYF.

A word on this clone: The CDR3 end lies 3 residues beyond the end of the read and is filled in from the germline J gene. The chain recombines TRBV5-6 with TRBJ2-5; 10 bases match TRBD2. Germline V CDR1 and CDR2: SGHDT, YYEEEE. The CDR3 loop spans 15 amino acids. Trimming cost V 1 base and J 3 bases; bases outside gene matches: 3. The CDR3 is CASSLNLAGEETQYF. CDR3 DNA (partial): TGTGCCAGCAGCTTGAATCTAGCGGGGGAAGAGACC.

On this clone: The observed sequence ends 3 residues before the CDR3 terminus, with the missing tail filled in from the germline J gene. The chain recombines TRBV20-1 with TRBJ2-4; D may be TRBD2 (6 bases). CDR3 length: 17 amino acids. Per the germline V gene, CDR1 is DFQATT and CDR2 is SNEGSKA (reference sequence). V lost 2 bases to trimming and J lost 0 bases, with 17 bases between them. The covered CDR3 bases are TGCAGTGCTAGAAAGGAGGAGGGTGTACTAGCCAAAAACATT. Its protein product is CSARKEEGVLAKNI. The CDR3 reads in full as CSARKEEGVLAKNIQYF.

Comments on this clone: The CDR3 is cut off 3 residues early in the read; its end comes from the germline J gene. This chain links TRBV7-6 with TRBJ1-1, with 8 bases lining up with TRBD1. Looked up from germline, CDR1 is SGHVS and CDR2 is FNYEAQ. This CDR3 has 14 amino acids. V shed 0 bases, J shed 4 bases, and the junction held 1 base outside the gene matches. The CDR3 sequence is CASSLAGQGTEAFF. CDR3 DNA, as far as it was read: TGTGCCAGCAGCTTAGCCGGACAGGGCACTGAA.

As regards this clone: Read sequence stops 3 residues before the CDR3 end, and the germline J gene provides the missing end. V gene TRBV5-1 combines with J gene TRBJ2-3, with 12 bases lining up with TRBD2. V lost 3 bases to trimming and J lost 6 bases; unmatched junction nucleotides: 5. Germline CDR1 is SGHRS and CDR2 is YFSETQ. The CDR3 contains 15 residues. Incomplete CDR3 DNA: TGCGCCAGCAGCTCGACTAGCGGGAGTAGTGATACG. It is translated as CASSSTSGSSDT. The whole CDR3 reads CASSSTSGSSDTQYF.

The part of the CDR3 DNA that was read is TGCGCCAGCAGCTTGGCCTTGTATCTAAGCAGGGCAAACACCGGGGAG. It is translated as CASSLALYLSRANTGE. The full CDR3 protein is CASSLALYLSRANTGELFF. This sequence joins TRBV5-1 and TRBJ2-2; D perhaps matches TRBD1 (5 bases). The CDR3 end falls 3 residues outside the read, so it is completed with the germline J gene. Trimming removed 0 bases from V and 2 bases from J, with 20 bases in between. From germline, CDR1 is SGHRS and CDR2 YFSETQ. The CDR3 covers 19 residues.

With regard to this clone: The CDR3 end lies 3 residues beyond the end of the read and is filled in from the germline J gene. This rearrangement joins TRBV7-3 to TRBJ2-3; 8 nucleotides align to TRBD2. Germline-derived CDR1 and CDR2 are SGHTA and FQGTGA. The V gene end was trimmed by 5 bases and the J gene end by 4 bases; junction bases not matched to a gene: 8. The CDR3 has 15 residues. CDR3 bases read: TGTGCCAGCAGCCCCGGGGGGGGGACCGCAGATACG. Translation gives CASSPGGGTADT. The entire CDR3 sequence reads CASSPGGGTADTQYF.

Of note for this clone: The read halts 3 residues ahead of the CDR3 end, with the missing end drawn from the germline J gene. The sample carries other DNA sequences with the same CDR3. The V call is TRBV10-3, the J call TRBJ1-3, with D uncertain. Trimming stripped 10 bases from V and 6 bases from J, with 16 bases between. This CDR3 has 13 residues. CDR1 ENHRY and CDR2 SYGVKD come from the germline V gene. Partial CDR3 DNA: TGTGCCACTTCGAGTGGTGTGGCAAACACC. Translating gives CATSSGVANT. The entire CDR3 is CATSSGVANTIYF.

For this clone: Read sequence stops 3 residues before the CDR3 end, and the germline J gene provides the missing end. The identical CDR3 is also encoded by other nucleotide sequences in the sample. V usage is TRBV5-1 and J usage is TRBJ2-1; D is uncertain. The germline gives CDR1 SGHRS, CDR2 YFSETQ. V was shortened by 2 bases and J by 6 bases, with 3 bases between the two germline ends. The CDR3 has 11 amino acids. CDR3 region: CASSLGNEQFF. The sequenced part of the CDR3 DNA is TGCGCCAGCAGCTTAGGCAATGAG.